The 8 T cell receptor beta chains below all came from one sample that was sequenced in a study of blood T cells in healthy people across ages. Sample-barcoded 5' priming and a J-beta primer mix drove a second PCR of 7 to 11 cycles. Using its own MiXCR run on the 5' RACE reads, TCRdb lists one record per CDR3 protein. The sample records about 940,000 distinct CDR3 sequences, approximately 49% being singletons. The sample was blood. These receptors all stem from a man aged 25 to 45 in good health.

This clonotype was found a few times. V and J are TRBV20-1 and TRBJ2-3, with 10 nucleotides matching TRBD2. With V trimmed by 2 bases and J by 5 bases, 10 bases remained unmatched. The CDR3 spans 16 residues. Looked up from germline, CDR1 is DFQATT and CDR2 is SNEGSKA (reference sequence). The CDR3 is CSARKASGGMGDTQYF. CDR3 coding DNA: TGCAGTGCTAGAAAGGCTAGCGGGGGCATGGGAGATACGCAGTATTTT.

Only a few counts were recorded for this clonotype. J is TRBJ2-5 and V is TRBV29-1, with TRBD1 as a possible D gene (5 bases). This CDR3 contains 12 residues. CDR1 and CDR2 (germline): SQVTM, ANQGSEA. Between the trimmed V and J ends, which lost 4 bases and 4 bases, there was a span of 10 bases. The CDR3 sequence is CSVGGEVETQYF. The CDR3 DNA sequence: TGCAGCGTTGGGGGCGAGGTAGAGACCCAGTACTTC.

V is TRBV29-1 and J is TRBJ2-1; TRBD2 aligns across 16 bases. Trimming removed 7 bases from V and 4 bases from J; junction bases left unmatched: 16. The CDR3 consists of 19 residues. Germline loops: CDR1 SQVTM, CDR2 ANQGSEA. CDR3 in DNA: TGCAGCGCTCGACTTGGGACTAGCGGGGGGGAAGGGGTTTACAATGAGCAGTTCTTC. Translated: CSARLGTSGGEGVYNEQFF.

The rearrangement links TRBV7-8 to TRBJ2-3, with D unclear. The CDR3 spans 12 residues. Germline V gives CDR1 SGHVS, CDR2 FQNEAQ. V lost 5 bases and J lost 11, with 14 bases in between. CDR3 in amino acids: CASSPSVGEQYF. CDR3 nucleotides: TGTGCCAGCAGCCCATCAGTCGGTGAGCAGTATTTT. Looking up the rest from reference TRBV7-8 and TRBJ2-3 gives the full variable domain: GAGVSQSPRYKVAKRGQDVALRCDPISGHVSLFWYQQALGQGPEFLTYFQNEAQLDKSGLPSDRFFAERPEGSVSTLKIQRTQQEDSAVYLCASSPSVGEQYFGPGTRLTVL.

The chain is built from TRBV29-1 and TRBJ2-5, with D possibly TRBD2 on 5 matching bases. The CDR3 has 13 residues. V was trimmed by 3 bases and J by 2 bases, leaving 10 bases between them. Germline assignment: CDR1 SQVTM and CDR2 ANQGSEA. The CDR3 sequence is CSVETGGQETQYF. The CDR3 nucleotides are TGCAGCGTTGAGACGGGCGGGCAAGAGACCCAGTACTTC.

A note on this clonotype: The junction shows a germline mismatch at one end, possibly a read error. The chain couples TRBV28 to TRBJ1-6, with TRBD1 matching 10 bases. Per germline, CDR1 MDHEN and CDR2 SYDVKM. The CDR3 sequence is 16 residues long. CDR3 amino acids: CASSTGTGVVGSPPHF. The DNA of the CDR3 is TGTGCCAGCAGTACCGGGACAGGGGTTGTTGGTTCACCCCCCCACTTT.

This chain uses TRBV10-3 with TRBJ1-2, with 8 bases fitting TRBD1. Germline V gene data show CDR1 as ENHRY and CDR2 as SYGVKD. This CDR3 region has 19 residues. The ends lost 6 bases at V and 2 bases at J; junction bases unmatched: 20. The chain's CDR3 is CAIRTPTGTGDSTNYGYTF. Written as DNA, the CDR3 is TGTGCCATCAGAACACCCACCGGGACAGGAGACTCAACAAACTATGGCTACACCTTC.

CDR3: CASSPLTSGGESEQFF. CDR3 DNA sequence: TGTGCCAGCAGCCCTTTGACTAGCGGGGGGGAAAGTGAGCAGTTCTTC. The chain joins TRBV4-2 to TRBJ2-1, with TRBD2 matching 14 bases. V was pared by 4 bases and J by 9 bases, with 8 bases of the junction left unmatched. Looked up from germline, CDR1 is LGHNA and CDR2 is YNFKEQ. CDR3 length equals 16 residues.